This entry lists 32 T cell receptor beta chains sequenced from one sample in a study of T cell responses to AZD1222 COVID-19 vaccine. Here immunoSEQ multiplex PCR was the method, and the copy in TCRdb shows in-frame clones only, minus some. The table includes about 84,000 clones, more than 70% detected once. Source: peripheral blood, taken 28 days after the second AZD1222 dose. The receptors shown here come from an adult who received the AZD1222 COVID-19 vaccine.

The chain links TRBV20-1 to TRBJ2-3; 12 bases are shared with TRBD2. The length of the CDR3 is 16 residues. Germline values: CDR1 DFQATT, CDR2 SNEGSKA (reference sequence). The trim removed 3 bases at V and 0 bases at J, leaving 4 bases unmatched. CDR3: CSASPSGGGSTDTQYF. CDR3 sequence (DNA): TGCAGTGCTAGTCCTAGCGGGGGGGGTAGCACAGATACGCAGTATTTT.

The chain recombines TRBV9 with TRBJ2-5, with a tentative D call TRBD2 (6 bases). V was pared by 0 bases and J by 5 bases, with 11 bases between. The CDR3 has 14 amino acids. The V gene's germline CDR1 is SGDLS and CDR2 YYNGEE. Here the CDR3 DNA reads TGTGCCAGCAGCGTAGCGGGAGTAGGGGAGACCCAGTACTTC. Its protein is CASSVAGVGETQYF.

The chain combines TRBV7-2 with TRBJ2-1; TRBD2 agrees at 12 bases. Losses at the gene ends were 5 bases for V and 2 bases for J; bases not matched to a gene: 10. Germline assignment: CDR1 SGHTA and CDR2 FQGNSA. This CDR3 comprises 18 residues. CDR3 sequence reads: CASSPPLGLAGPYNEQFF. As DNA, the CDR3 is TGTGCCAGCAGCCCGCCTCTGGGACTAGCGGGTCCCTACAATGAGCAGTTCTTC.

The rearrangement joins TRBV30 to TRBJ2-4; possible D gene TRBD2, 6 bases. This CDR3 contains 17 residues. Trimming removed 3 bases at V and 9 bases at J, with 27 bases between. CDR1 is GTSNPN, CDR2 SVGIG, per germline (reference sequence). CDR3 region: CAWSATGDSSLGGIQYF. The DNA of the CDR3 is TGTGCCTGGAGCGCGACCGGGGACTCCTCTTTGGGGGGCATTCAGTACTTC.

V is TRBV5-5 and J is TRBJ2-2, with D hard to call. CDR3 length equals 15 residues. V gave up 0 bases and J gave up 0 bases, with 6 bases separating them. Germline V gives CDR1 SGHKS, CDR2 YYEKEE (reference sequence). The DNA of the CDR3 is TGTGCCAGCAGCTTGGTTCAGACGAACACCGGGGAGCTGTTTTTT. This gives the protein CASSLVQTNTGELFF. Filled out from reference TRBV5-5 and TRBJ2-2, the complete variable domain reads DAGVTQSPTHLIKTRGQQVTLRCSPISGHKSVSWYQQVLGQGPQFIFQYYEKEERGRGNFPDRFSARQFPNYSSELNVNALLLGDSALYLCASSLVQTNTGELFFGEGSRLTVL.

This chain links TRBV21-1 with TRBJ2-1; the D call TRBD2 from the table was never checked on the DNA. TRBV21-1 is described as a pseudogene. CDR3 length: 14 amino acids. The CDR3 DNA reads TGTGCCAGCAGCAAATTCCCCTGCTACAATGAGCAGTTCTTC. Its protein is CASSKFPCYNEQFF.

This clone was seen a few times. V is TRBV10-2 and J is TRBJ1-2; TRBD1 aligns across 7 bases. The CDR3 spans 13 residues. Germline V gene sequence: CDR1 WSHSY, CDR2 SAAADI. After removal of 6 bases from V and 2 bases from J, the junction contained 3 bases not matched to a gene. The DNA for the CDR3 is TGCGCCAGCAGGGAGGGACAGAACTATGGCTACACCTTC. This codes for CASREGQNYGYTF.

This clone was recorded once. The chain recombines TRBV28 with TRBJ2-7; D remains ambiguous. The CDR3 is 13 amino acids. V lost 3 bases to trimming and J lost 3 bases, with 9 bases between them. Germline CDR1 is MDHEN and CDR2 is SYDVKM. The CDR3 sequence is CASSFSVSYEQYF. The CDR3, as DNA: TGTGCCAGCAGTTTCTCGGTTAGCTACGAGCAGTACTTC.

This clone was found a few times. The V gene is TRBV25-1, the J gene TRBJ2-5, with D possibly TRBD1 on 5 matching bases. The CDR3 has 18 residues. V was shortened by 5 bases and J by 2 bases, with 24 bases between the two germline ends. Germline values: CDR1 MGHDK, CDR2 SYGVNS. The CDR3 protein is CASSSQGVGPGRQETQYF. CDR3 sequence (DNA): TGTGCCAGCAGTAGCCAGGGTGTGGGCCCGGGTCGACAAGAGACCCAGTACTTC. Looking up the rest from reference TRBV25-1 and TRBJ2-5 gives the full variable domain: EADIYQTPRYLVIGTGKKITLECSQTMGHDKMYWYQQDPGMELHLIHYSYGVNSTEKGDLSSESTVSRIRTEHFPLTLESARPSHTSQYLCASSSQGVGPGRQETQYFGPGTRLLVL.

The chain combines TRBV5-6 with TRBJ2-1, with a weak D call TRBD2 (6 bases). The CDR3 sequence is 12 residues long. Germline lookup yields CDR1 SGHDT and CDR2 YYEEEE. Between the trimmed V and J ends, which lost 2 bases and 13 bases, there was a span of 13 bases. DNA for the CDR3: TGTGCCAGCAGCTTTGCGGGGACCGGACAGTTCTTC. This gives the protein CASSFAGTGQFF.

The chain uses TRBV27 and TRBJ2-7; TRBD2 might be the D (6 bases). Germline V gene sequence: CDR1 MNHEY, CDR2 SMNVEV (reference sequence). The V end lost 4 bases, the J end lost 9 bases, and 19 bases lay between the germline ends. The CDR3 runs 14 residues. For the CDR3, the DNA is TGTGCCAGCAGTTCCGGGACCCAGGGAGGAGTGCAGTACTTC. The encoded protein is CASSSGTQGGVQYF.

The gene calls are TRBV6-1 and TRBJ1-1, with 7 bases identical to TRBD1. CDR1 and CDR2 from the germline V gene are MNHNS and SASEGT. The CDR3 has 14 amino acids. The ends lost 6 bases at V and 4 bases at J; junction bases unmatched: 8. This CDR3 reads CASSQGGISTEAFF. CDR3 in DNA: TGTGCCAGCAGCCAGGGGGGTATCAGCACTGAAGCTTTCTTT.

The V call is TRBV19, the J call TRBJ2-3; a possible D gene is TRBD2 (6 bases). Germline-derived CDR1 and CDR2 are LNHDA and SQIVND (reference sequence). V was trimmed by 1 base and J by 0 bases, leaving 8 bases between them. The CDR3 is 15 residues long. The CDR3, as DNA: TGTGCCAGTAGTATAGGCGCGGGGAGCACAGATACGCAGTATTTT. Translating it yields CASSIGAGSTDTQYF. Using reference TRBV19 and TRBJ2-3 for the parts outside the CDR3, the full variable domain is DGGITQSPKYLFRKEGQNVTLSCEQNLNHDAMYWYRQDPGQGLRLIYYSQIVNDFQKGDIAEGYSVSREKKESFPLTVTSAQKNPTAFYLCASSIGAGSTDTQYFGPGTRLTVL.

J is TRBJ2-7 and V is TRBV6-2 or TRBV6-3, with 10 positions matching TRBD1. Germline V CDR1 and CDR2: MNHEY, SVGEGT. J gave up 1 base and V 4 bases, and 4 bases lay outside the gene matches. The CDR3 has 15 amino acids. Here the CDR3 reads CASSSPGQGSYEQYF. The DNA of the CDR3 is TGTGCCAGCAGTTCCCCGGGACAGGGGTCCTACGAGCAGTACTTC.

The V gene is TRBV7-6, the J gene TRBJ2-5; no clear D gene. V lost 0 bases and J 5 bases, leaving 13 bases between the germline ends. The germline V gene has CDR1 SGHVS and CDR2 FNYEAQ. The CDR3 is 15 residues long. The CDR3 loop reads CASSLAGGVYETQYF. In DNA, the CDR3 is TGTGCCAGCAGCTTAGCGGGCGGCGTTTACGAGACCCAGTACTTC.

In regard to this clone: The same CDR3 can be traced to other DNA sequences in this sample. The J gene is TRBJ2-5, the V gene TRBV6-2 or TRBV6-3; D gene unclear. The CDR3 covers 11 residues. The germline gives CDR1 MNHEY, CDR2 SVGEGT. V lost 1 base and J 5 bases, leaving 2 bases between the germline ends. CDR3 loop: CASSYFETQYF. In nucleotides, the CDR3 is TGTGCCAGCAGTTACTTTGAGACCCAGTACTTC.

The chain is built from TRBV18 and TRBJ2-1, with unresolved D. The V end lost 5 bases, the J end lost 1 base, and 15 bases lay between the germline ends. Per germline, CDR1 KGHSH and CDR2 LQKENI. The CDR3 loop spans 16 amino acids. The CDR3 DNA sequence: TGTGCCAGCTCATTGACTGGGCTGAGGTCCTACAATGAGCAGTTCTTC. Its translation: CASSLTGLRSYNEQFF.

The V call is TRBV5-4, the J call TRBJ1-2, with TRBD1 identical over 12 bases. Germline trimming cut 0 bases from V and 7 bases from J; bases unmatched to any gene: 7. From germline, CDR1 is SGHNT and CDR2 YYREEE (reference sequence). The CDR3 contains 16 residues. CDR3 amino acids: CASSLGGQGAMGGYTF. The CDR3 DNA reads as TGTGCCAGCAGCTTGGGGGGACAGGGGGCAATGGGTGGCTACACCTTC. Based on the CDR3 plus reference TRBV5-4 and TRBJ1-2, the full variable domain is ETGVTQSPTHLIKTRGQQVTLRCSSQSGHNTVSWYQQALGQGPQFIFQYYREEENGRGNFPPRFSGLQFPNYSSELNVNALELDDSALYLCASSLGGQGAMGGYTFGSGTRLTVV.

This chain links TRBV19 with TRBJ1-1, with D perhaps TRBD1 (6 bases). CDR1 and CDR2 from the germline V gene are LNHDA and SQIVND (reference sequence). CDR3 size: 14 residues. V lost 0 bases, J lost 6 bases, and 11 bases lay in between. CDR3 sequence (DNA): TGTGCCAGTAGTATAGATTTACGGGGGCCTGAAGCTTTCTTT. Translation gives CASSIDLRGPEAFF.

This chain links TRBV12-3 or TRBV12-4 with TRBJ1-2, with D hard to call. V dropped 3 bases and J dropped 3 bases, with 5 bases sitting between them. The CDR3 has 12 amino acids. CDR3 region: CASSLVDYGYTF. CDR3 bases: TGTGCCAGCAGTTTGGTCGACTATGGCTACACCTTC.

The CDR3 protein is CASSLGSGGGTDTQYF. The CDR3 coding sequence is TGTGCCAGCAGCTTGGGAAGCGGGGGGGGCACAGATACGCAGTATTTT. The chain uses TRBV5-5 and TRBJ2-3; 10 nucleotides line up with TRBD2. Germline lookup yields CDR1 SGHKS and CDR2 YYEKEE (reference sequence). The J segment lost 1 base and the V segment lost 0 bases, leaving 2 bases of the junction unmatched. CDR3 length: 16 amino acids.

The chain combines TRBV5-6 with TRBJ1-6; possible D gene TRBD1, 6 bases. The CDR3 has 13 amino acids. The germline V gene has CDR1 SGHDT and CDR2 YYEEEE. V lost 5 bases, J lost 7 bases, and 10 bases lay in between. This chain's CDR3 is CASSPTGNSPLHF. The CDR3 DNA sequence: TGTGCCAGCAGTCCAACAGGGAATTCACCCCTCCACTTT.

This clone was seen more than once but under ten times. V is TRBV6-1 and J is TRBJ1-2; D is unresolved. V lost 2 bases and J 10 bases, leaving 8 bases between the germline ends. The CDR3 length is 11 residues. CDR1 is MNHNS, CDR2 SASEGT, per germline. The CDR3 region is CASSEYGFYTF. The CDR3 region has the DNA TGTGCCAGCAGTGAATACGGATTCTACACCTTC.

The chain uses TRBV2 and TRBJ2-2; 8 bases are a match to TRBD1. This CDR3 comprises 14 residues. Germline V gene sequence: CDR1 SNHLY, CDR2 FYNNEI. The J segment lost 6 bases and the V segment lost 8 bases, leaving 8 bases of the junction unmatched. This CDR3 reads CASLPRTGSGELFF. In DNA, the CDR3 is TGTGCCAGCCTACCTAGGACAGGGTCCGGGGAGCTGTTTTTT. Drawing the rest from reference TRBV2 and TRBJ2-2, the complete variable domain is EPEVTQTPSHQVTQMGQEVILRCVPISNHLYFYWYRQILGQKVEFLVSFYNNEISEKSEIFDDQFSVERPDGSNFTLKIRSTKLEDSAMYFCASLPRTGSGELFFGEGSRLTVL.

This chain connects TRBV28 to TRBJ1-2; D might be TRBD1 (5 bases). CDR3 length equals 17 residues. V gave up 6 bases and J gave up 2 bases, with 22 bases separating them. Germline CDR1 reads MDHEN; CDR2 reads SYDVKM. The DNA of the CDR3 is TGTGCCAGCAGCCTCCCCTTAGCCGGGGGGGGGAACTATGGCTACACCTTC. Residues: CASSLPLAGGGNYGYTF.

V usage is TRBV30 and J usage is TRBJ2-1; D possibly corresponds to TRBD2 (6 bases). From germline, CDR1 is GTSNPN and CDR2 SVGIG (reference sequence). This CDR3 is built from 14 residues. V was clipped by 3 bases and J by 0 bases, with 9 bases between them. The CDR3 sequence is CAWSREVSYNEQFF. The CDR3 DNA is TGTGCCTGGAGCAGGGAGGTCTCCTACAATGAGCAGTTCTTC.

J is TRBJ1-2 and V is TRBV6-2 or TRBV6-3; weak D call: TRBD1 (5 bases). This CDR3 spans 15 amino acids. Trimming took 4 bases from V and 8 from J, leaving 20 bases between them. CDR1 and CDR2 from the germline V gene are MNHEY and SVGEGT. CDR3 sequence reads: CASSSPKGGAQGYTF. CDR3 in DNA: TGTGCCAGCAGTTCCCCGAAGGGAGGGGCGCAAGGCTACACCTTC.

This clone came up once. This sequence joins TRBV7-2 and TRBJ2-5; D is possibly TRBD1 or TRBD2 (5 bases each). The V gene's germline CDR1 is SGHTA and CDR2 FQGNSA. The V gene lost 5 bases and the J gene lost 1 base, with 14 bases spanning the gap. CDR3 length: 15 amino acids. The CDR3 sequence: CASSPARGPQETQYF. Here the CDR3 DNA reads TGTGCCAGCAGCCCCGCCCGGGGCCCCCAAGAGACCCAGTACTTC.

The chain combines TRBV6-5 with TRBJ1-6; unclear D gene. The V gene lost 3 bases and the J gene lost 3 bases, with 6 bases spanning the gap. CDR3 length: 14 amino acids. The germline V gene encodes CDR1 MNHEY and CDR2 SVGAGI. CDR3 in amino acids: CASSYVNYNSPLHF. The CDR3 DNA reads TGTGCCAGCAGTTATGTGAACTATAATTCACCCCTCCACTTT.

The gene calls are TRBV19 and TRBJ1-4; 9 bases agree with TRBD1. Germline lookup yields CDR1 LNHDA and CDR2 SQIVND (reference sequence). With V trimmed by 7 bases and J by 5 bases, 8 bases remained unmatched. The length of the CDR3 is 15 residues. CDR3 residues: CASMADRGPNEKLFF. The CDR3 nucleotides read TGTGCCAGTATGGCGGACAGGGGACCGAATGAAAAACTGTTTTTT.

The chain uses TRBV18 and TRBJ2-1, with D maybe TRBD1 (5 bases). Germline-derived CDR1 and CDR2 are KGHSH and LQKENI. This CDR3 contains 16 residues. V gave up 3 bases and J gave up 6 bases, with 18 bases separating them. The CDR3 loop is CASSPQGVAGRNEQFF. The CDR3 coding sequence is TGTGCCAGCTCACCCCAGGGCGTTGCAGGTCGCAATGAGCAGTTCTTC.

The chain recombines TRBV28 with TRBJ1-1; the match to TRBD1 covers 7 bases. This CDR3 is 15 amino acids long. V gave up 1 base and J gave up 2 bases; unmatched junction bases: 4. The germline V gene encodes CDR1 MDHEN and CDR2 SYDVKM. The CDR3 sequence: CASSLLSGGNTEAFF. CDR3 nucleotides: TGTGCCAGCAGTTTATTGTCAGGGGGTAACACTGAAGCTTTCTTT. Full variable domain (outside the CDR3, taken from reference TRBV28 and TRBJ1-1): DVKVTQSSRYLVKRTGEKVFLECVQDMDHENMFWYRQDPGLGLRLIYFSYDVKMKEKGDIPEGYSVSREKKERFSLILESASTNQTSMYLCASSLLSGGNTEAFFGQGTRLTVV.